This TCR beta chain was retrieved from a study of OX40 agonist ivuxolimab in advanced cancers. In terms of the full investigation: Ivuxolimab was a fully human IgG2 agonistic monoclonal antibody targeting the costimulatory receptor OX40 (CD134). The paper covers the monotherapy dose-escalation part of the phase I ivuxolimab trial, which included N of about 56 patients. Peripheral TCRbeta sequencing aimed to test whether ivuxolimab altered TCR sequence diversity and caused clonal T-cell expansion. Partial responses occurred in three dose-escalation patients, of whom one had hepatocellular carcinoma and two had cutaneous melanoma. Intravenous ivuxolimab was administered to patients every 2 weeks at six dose levels: 0.01, 0.1, 0.3, 1.5, 3 and 10 mg/kg. Prior anti-PD-1, anti-PD-L1 or anti-CTLA-4 therapy was permitted, and checkpoint inhibitors had been received by under 50% of dose-escalation patients. Of the roughly 52 dose-escalation patients, hepatocellular carcinoma was present in about 20, melanoma in roughly 15, renal cell carcinoma in 9 and head and neck cancer in 9. A male proportion of under 85% and a mean age of roughly 55 years, ranging from about 20 to 80, were recorded for the dose-escalation cohort. Study-wide conclusions, independent of this receptor: On average, CD8+ T cells showed more expanded clones than CD4+ T cells after ivuxolimab. At doses of 0.1 to 3.0 mg/kg, clonal expansion of both CD4+ and CD8+ T cells in blood was seen between baseline and week 6. In the 0.1-3.0 mg/kg groups, partial responders had among the lowest normalized peripheral clonal expansion, particularly in CD8+ T cells. Low levels of normalized T-cell clonal expansion were also seen in some patients who did not respond. Which antigens the clonally expanded peripheral T cells were specific for was not determined.

The trial excluded patients who had a history of autoimmune disease or were on systemic immunosuppression. Peripheral blood for TCR sequencing was drawn from every dose cohort at baseline, at cycle 4 day 1 and at cycle 7 day 1. Samples were obtained from an open-label, multicenter, first-in-human phase I dose-escalation trial of ivuxolimab. Adults with locally advanced or metastatic head and neck squamous cell, hepatocellular, melanoma or renal cell carcinoma were enrolled in the trial. Before TCR sequencing, CD4+ T cells and CD8+ T cells from peripheral blood were sorted into separate populations. Genomic DNA was extracted from sorted cells for sequencing of the TCRbeta CDR3 region. The immunoSEQ Assay was used to sequence the TCRbeta CDR3 regions. In TCRdb, the immuneACCESS table is reduced to in-frame sequences with V and J assigned. These tables do not hold every clone; where another copy was compared, an unresolved V gene accounts for under half, and the others remain unexplained. Across this sample there are around 77,000 clones, with 60% to 80% seen only once. About 5.4% of the sample lies in the top ten.

In the case of this clone: It has no known antigen specificity. Base qualities are not at hand, and no much larger clone is one base apart.

Reading from cysteine to phenylalanine, the CDR3 counts 14 amino acids. Only CDR3 DNA is held: 42 bases, read in frame from base 1. The junction shows trimming of 1 base on V and 7 bases on J, plus 14 bases between the germline ends. The germline V gene yields SGHAT for CDR1 and FQNNGV for CDR2. The source material was CD4+ or CD8+ T cells sorted from blood, sampled in a trial of the OX40 agonist ivuxolimab. The clonotype originates from an adult with an advanced solid tumor such as melanoma, head and neck, liver or kidney cancer. The V and J segments used are TRBV11-2 and TRBJ2-7; the D gene remains uncertain. The nucleotide sequence is TGTGCCAGCAGCTTAGCGGGCACCAGTTGGGAGCAGTACTTC. This sequence encodes CASSLAGTSWEQYF.